This T cell receptor beta chain derives from a study of T cells in Graves' hyperthyroidism and ophthalmopathy. Broader study findings: Researchers found most expanded thyroid clonotypes above 0.001 in blood as well. Researchers report that a 13 V-J model separated ophthalmopathy from stable hyperthyroidism.

From germline, CDR1 is SGHRS and CDR2 YFSETQ. The CDR3 runs to 18 residues. V gave up 6 bases and J gave up 1 base; unmatched junction bases: 18. Details on this clonotype: What it binds is not known.

In making diagnoses, clinical symptoms, serum thyroxine and TRAb, thyroid ultrasound and orbital computed tomography were all used. Amplification of TCR beta CDR3 regions was performed using RNA transcripts as template. HTBI primers were employed in a first-round RT-PCR of the TCR CDR3. Each CDR3 protein is one row after TCRdb ran MiXCR on the multiplex PCR reads. The repertoire includes about 200,000 distinct CDR3 sequences, about a sixth of them detected once, and more than 50% sits in the top ten. V gene TRBV5-1 combines with J gene TRBJ1-1; 7 bases agree with TRBD1. The receptor was isolated from a woman between 50 and 59 years old with Graves' hyperthyroidism. The material sequenced was blood. The CDR3 here is CASTNRTPQGKRNTEAFF. The DNA of the CDR3 is TGCGCCAGCACCAACAGGACCCCACAGGGGAAAAGGAACACTGAAGCTTTCTTT. The whole variable domain, remainder taken from reference TRBV5-1 and TRBJ1-1, is KAGVTQTPRYLIKTRGQQVTLSCSPISGHRSVSWYQQTPGQGLQFLFEYFSETQRNKGNFPGRFSGRQFSNSRSEMNVSTLELGDSALYLCASTNRTPQGKRNTEAFFGQGTRLTVV.